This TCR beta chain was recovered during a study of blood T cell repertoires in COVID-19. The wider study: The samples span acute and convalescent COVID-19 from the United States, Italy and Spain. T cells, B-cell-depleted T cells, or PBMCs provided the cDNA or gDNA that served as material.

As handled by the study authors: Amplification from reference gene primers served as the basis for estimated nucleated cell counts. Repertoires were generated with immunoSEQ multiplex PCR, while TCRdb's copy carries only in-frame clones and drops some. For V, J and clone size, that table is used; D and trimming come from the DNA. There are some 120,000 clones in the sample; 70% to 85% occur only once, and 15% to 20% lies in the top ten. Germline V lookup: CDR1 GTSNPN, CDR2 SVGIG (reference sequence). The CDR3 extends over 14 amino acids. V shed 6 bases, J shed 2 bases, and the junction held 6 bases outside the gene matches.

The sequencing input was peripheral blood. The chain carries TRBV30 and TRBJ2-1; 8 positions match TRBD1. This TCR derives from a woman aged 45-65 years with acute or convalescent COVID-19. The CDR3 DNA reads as TGTGCCTGCCAGGACAGGGCCCCCTACAATGAGCAGTTCTTC. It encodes CACQDRAPYNEQFF.